Following are 24 T cell receptor beta chains from one sample sequenced in a study of cytomegalovirus exposure and HLA in healthy donors. 60 Vbeta and 13 Jbeta primers were used in PCR. TCRdb's table, derived via immunoSEQ multiplex PCR, lists solely in-frame clones and lacks some. This table holds some 140,000 clones, around 80% found once. Sequencing used PBMCs. These TCRs come from a man aged 25-40 years in good health.

V gene TRBV7-9 combines with J gene TRBJ2-6; the match to TRBD1 covers 7 bases. The V segment lost 4 bases and the J segment 0 bases; nucleotides outside the gene matches: 12. The CDR3 extends over 19 amino acids. Per the germline V gene, CDR1 is SEHNR and CDR2 is FQNEAQ (reference sequence). CDR3 protein: CASSSYRGRGASGANVLTF. The CDR3 region has the DNA TGTGCCAGCAGCTCTTACAGGGGCCGAGGTGCCTCTGGGGCCAACGTCCTGACTTTC.

The rearrangement uses TRBV9 and TRBJ2-1; the D gene is possibly TRBD1 (5 bases). Germline loops: CDR1 SGDLS, CDR2 YYNGEE. V gave up 2 bases and J gave up 5 bases, with 8 bases separating them. This CDR3 has 13 amino acids. CDR3 nucleotide sequence: TGTGCCAGCAGCGTCCCAGGGAACAATGAGCAGTTCTTC. This gives the protein CASSVPGNNEQFF.

V is TRBV6-5 and J is TRBJ2-7; D possibly corresponds to TRBD2 (7 bases). The V end lost 5 bases, the J end lost 3 bases, and 17 bases lay between the germline ends. There are 15 residues in the CDR3. Germline V lookup: CDR1 MNHEY, CDR2 SVGAGI. DNA of the CDR3: TGTGCCAGCAGTAGGGGGGGGGCGGATCACTACGAGCAGTACTTC. It translates to CASSRGGADHYEQYF.

V and J are TRBV6-5 and TRBJ2-5; D may be TRBD2 (5 bases). Trimming stripped 6 bases from V and 3 bases from J, with 14 bases between. The CDR3 has 14 residues. Germline CDR1 is MNHEY and CDR2 is SVGAGI. This chain's CDR3 is CASSPPGSEETQYF. The CDR3 coding sequence is TGTGCCAGCAGCCCCCCTGGGAGCGAAGAGACCCAGTACTTC.

The chain joins TRBV28 to TRBJ2-7, with TRBD1 identical over 12 bases. The CDR3 sequence is 14 residues long. V trimming: 4 bases; J trimming: 6 bases; junction bases outside the gene matches: 4. Per the germline V gene, CDR1 is MDHEN and CDR2 is SYDVKM. CDR3 nucleotides: TGTGCCAGCAGTTCACCGGGACAGGGGGCCGAGCAGTACTTC. Translating gives CASSSPGQGAEQYF.

The table lists this clone with a few counts. The genes are TRBV6-5 and TRBJ2-2; tentatively, D is TRBD1 (6 bases). From germline, CDR1 is MNHEY and CDR2 SVGAGI. This CDR3 is built from 15 residues. The V end was cut by 5 bases, the J end by 4 bases, with 14 bases between. CDR3 amino acids: CASSPNTGLTGELFF. The CDR3 bases are TGTGCCAGCAGTCCTAACACAGGGCTCACCGGGGAGCTGTTTTTT.

V and J are TRBV5-5 and TRBJ2-1; D gene ambiguous. The CDR3 contains 11 residues. Germline-derived CDR1 and CDR2 are SGHKS and YYEKEE (reference sequence). Trimming removed 0 bases from V and 15 bases from J, with 10 bases in between. In nucleotides, the CDR3 is TGTGCCAGCAGCTTGGATCGCGGTCTGTTCTTC. Its translation: CASSLDRGLFF.

The J gene is TRBJ1-5, the V gene TRBV7-2, with 11 bases fitting TRBD1. The germline V gene has CDR1 SGHTA and CDR2 FQGNSA. V was pared by 5 bases and J by 1 base, with 7 bases of the junction left unmatched. This CDR3 comprises 17 residues. CDR3: CASSHRGTGGSNQPQHF. The DNA for the CDR3 is TGTGCCAGCAGCCACCGAGGGACAGGGGGAAGCAATCAGCCCCAGCATTTT. Full variable domain (missing parts from reference TRBV7-2 and TRBJ1-5): GAGVSQSPSNKVTEKGKDVELRCDPISGHTALYWYRQSLGQGLEFLIYFQGNSAPDKSGLPSDRFSAERTGGSVSTLTIQRTQQEDSAVYLCASSHRGTGGSNQPQHFGDGTRLSIL.

V is TRBV6-5 and J is TRBJ2-5; the match to TRBD2 covers 8 bases. The end of the DNA is better explained by TRBJ2-7, so the J call may be wrong. Per germline, CDR1 MNHEY and CDR2 SVGAGI. The CDR3 sequence is 15 residues long. The CDR3 bases are TGTGCCAGCAGTTACACGGGAGGGGGATACTACGAGCAGTACTTC. Its protein product is CASSYTGGGYYEQYF.

The genes are TRBV6-1 and TRBJ2-7, with D perhaps TRBD2 (5 bases). The V and J ends lost 0 bases and 1 base respectively, with 7 bases between them. The CDR3 loop spans 14 amino acids. Germline V gene data show CDR1 as MNHNS and CDR2 as SASEGT. The CDR3 region has the DNA TGTGCCAGCAGTGAAGCGAGGGTATCCTACGAGCAGTACTTC. This sequence encodes CASSEARVSYEQYF.

This chain joins TRBV30 and TRBJ1-5, with 9 nucleotides matching TRBD1. Germline V gene lookup returns CDR1 GTSNPN and CDR2 SVGIG (reference sequence). The CDR3 totals 14 residues. The trim removed 0 bases at V and 6 bases at J, leaving 3 bases unmatched. The CDR3 sequence: CAWSVRQGGQPQHF. DNA for the CDR3: TGTGCCTGGAGTGTACGACAGGGGGGTCAGCCCCAGCATTTT.

The V and J genes are TRBV30 and TRBJ1-1; weak D call: TRBD1 (6 bases). The CDR3 is 13 residues long. Germline CDR1 is GTSNPN and CDR2 is SVGIG (reference sequence). Trimming left V 0 bases short and J 8 bases short, with 13 bases between. CDR3 residues: CAWSVRQQGEAFF. CDR3 sequence (DNA): TGTGCCTGGAGTGTACGTCAACAGGGCGAAGCTTTCTTT.

This chain uses TRBV19 with TRBJ2-1; 9 bases fit TRBD2. The junction had 4 bases not matched to a gene; V was cut back by 5 bases and J by 8 bases. The CDR3 sequence is 13 residues long. The V gene's germline CDR1 is LNHDA and CDR2 SQIVND (reference sequence). The CDR3 DNA is TGTGCCAGTAGTCGGCGGGAGGGGGATGAGCAGTTCTTC. The encoded protein is CASSRREGDEQFF.

The genes are TRBV7-2 and TRBJ2-1; TRBD2 aligns across 14 bases. The germline V gene has CDR1 SGHTA and CDR2 FQGNSA. The CDR3 spans 18 residues. The V and J ends lost 5 bases and 6 bases, in that order; junction bases with no gene match: 12. The CDR3 coding sequence is TGTGCCAGCAGCCAAAAGGGACTAGCGGGAGTTCCGTCCAATGAGCAGTTCTTC. Protein sequence: CASSQKGLAGVPSNEQFF.

The rearrangement uses TRBV28 and TRBJ2-3; TRBD2 agrees at 9 bases. Germline lookup yields CDR1 MDHEN and CDR2 SYDVKM. With 6 bases clipped from V and 1 base from J, the junction kept 5 bases outside the gene matches. This CDR3 has 15 residues. CDR3 sequence: CASRATSGRTDTQYF. The CDR3 DNA follows: TGTGCCAGCAGGGCGACTAGCGGCCGCACAGATACGCAGTATTTT.

The CDR3 spells CASSYPQREGGTQYF. The CDR3 DNA is TGTGCCAGCAGTTATCCCCAGCGGGAGGGGGGTACGCAGTATTTT. This chain joins TRBV6-6 and TRBJ2-3, with TRBD2 matching 10 bases. V shed 3 bases, J shed 8 bases, and the junction held 8 bases outside the gene matches. The CDR3 has 15 residues. CDR1 and CDR2 (germline): MNHNY, SVGAGI (reference sequence).

This chain joins TRBV5-4 and TRBJ2-7; 9 nucleotides align to TRBD2. CDR3 length equals 16 residues. Germline CDR1 reads SGHNT; CDR2 reads YYREEE (reference sequence). Trimming removed 4 bases from V and 3 bases from J; junction bases left unmatched: 11. The CDR3 DNA reads TGTGCCAGCAGCCCCTCCGGGACTAGCTCTTTCTACGAGCAGTACTTC. Amino acid sequence: CASSPSGTSSFYEQYF.

The chain employs TRBV5-1 and TRBJ1-4; 7 nucleotides line up with TRBD1. Germline-derived CDR1 and CDR2 are SGHRS and YFSETQ. The J segment lost 5 bases and the V segment lost 4 bases, leaving 8 bases of the junction unmatched. The CDR3 loop spans 15 amino acids. Here the CDR3 DNA reads TGCGCCAGCAGCCCCTACAGGGGTCGGAATGAAAAACTGTTTTTT. It specifies CASSPYRGRNEKLFF.

The V call is TRBV7-8, the J call TRBJ2-5; weak D call: TRBD1 (5 bases). This CDR3 has 16 residues. Deletions cut 0 bases from V and 4 bases from J, with 15 bases between. Germline-derived CDR1 and CDR2 are SGHVS and FQNEAQ. Here the CDR3 DNA reads TGTGCCAGCAGCTTAGCAACCGTCAGGGCTGGAGAGACCCAGTACTTC. As protein: CASSLATVRAGETQYF. Full variable domain (remainder filled in from reference TRBV7-8 and TRBJ2-5): GAGVSQSPRYKVAKRGQDVALRCDPISGHVSLFWYQQALGQGPEFLTYFQNEAQLDKSGLPSDRFFAERPEGSVSTLKIQRTQQEDSAVYLCASSLATVRAGETQYFGPGTRLLVL.

This chain links TRBV19 with TRBJ1-6, with D possibly TRBD1 on 5 matching bases. Germline CDR1 and CDR2: LNHDA and SQIVND (reference sequence). Between the trimmed V and J ends, which lost 7 bases and 11 bases, there was a span of 18 bases. The CDR3 sequence is 14 residues long. CDR3 bases: TGTGCCAGTACCGCTGGGGCCGGGTCGACACCCCTCCACTTT. This translates into CASTAGAGSTPLHF.

This sequence joins TRBV4-2 and TRBJ2-7; D not certain. CDR1 and CDR2 from the germline V gene are LGHNA and YNFKEQ. The ends were cut back, 0 bases at V and 3 bases at J, with 6 bases in the middle. The CDR3 has 13 residues. CDR3 region: CASSQEELYEQYF. The CDR3 nucleotides are TGTGCCAGCAGCCAAGAGGAGCTCTACGAGCAGTACTTC.

This chain uses TRBV29-1 with TRBJ2-7; D not certain. Between the trimmed V and J ends, which lost 2 bases and 1 base, there was a span of 12 bases. The germline gives CDR1 SQVTM, CDR2 ANQGSEA. CDR3 length equals 14 residues. For the CDR3, the DNA is TGCAGCGTTGAATTGGGCGCCGAATCCTACGAGCAGTACTTC. This codes for CSVELGAESYEQYF.

The chain uses TRBV6-1 and TRBJ1-2; 8 positions match TRBD1. Per the germline V gene, CDR1 is MNHNS and CDR2 is SASEGT. This CDR3 spans 15 amino acids. Trimming took 2 bases from V and 3 from J; bases not matched to a gene: 5. CDR3 region: CASSEWTTGDYGYTF. As DNA, the CDR3 is TGTGCCAGCAGTGAATGGACGACAGGGGACTATGGCTACACCTTC.

The J gene is TRBJ2-1, the V gene TRBV6-5; 8 bases match TRBD1. The germline V gene has CDR1 MNHEY and CDR2 SVGAGI. Unmatched junction bases numbered 1, after V lost 0 bases and J lost 0 bases. The CDR3 covers 16 residues. The CDR3 loop reads CASSYSGTGSYNEQFF. CDR3 nucleotide sequence: TGTGCCAGCAGTTACTCGGGGACAGGCTCCTACAATGAGCAGTTCTTC.